Below are 8 T cell receptor beta chains sequenced from a single sample in a study of blood T cell repertoires in COVID-19. Repertoires were generated with immunoSEQ multiplex PCR, while TCRdb's copy carries only in-frame clones and drops some. The sample lists about 220,000 clones; 82% were seen once. The material sequenced was PBMCs or T cells enriched from blood (not recorded which). The receptor source for this set is a woman aged 55-75 years who had recovered from COVID-19.

This clone was counted between two and nine times. The chain links TRBV6-5 to TRBJ1-3; TRBD1 might be the D (6 bases). V was clipped by 7 bases and J by 4 bases, with 17 bases between them. Germline V gene data show CDR1 as MNHEY and CDR2 as SVGAGI. The CDR3 consists of 15 residues. In nucleotides, the CDR3 is TGTGCCAGCATCAAAGTTGCAGGGGCCGGAAACACCATATATTTT. Its protein is CASIKVAGAGNTIYF.

The chain recombines TRBV6-2 or TRBV6-3 with TRBJ2-7; possibly TRBD2 for D (6 bases). V was pared by 4 bases and J by 3 bases, with 10 bases between. In germline, CDR1 is MNHEY, CDR2 SVGEGT. This CDR3 has 13 residues. Here the CDR3 reads CASSWTDYYEQYF. The CDR3 coding sequence is TGTGCCAGCAGTTGGACGGACTACTACGAGCAGTACTTC.

The chain employs TRBV4-3 and TRBJ1-6; D remains ambiguous. The CDR3 length is 13 residues. CDR1 LGHNA and CDR2 YSLEER come from the germline V gene. V lost 1 base and J lost 11, with 9 bases in between. CDR3 coding DNA: TGCGCCAGCAGCCAAGCCCGAGATCCACCCCTCCACTTT. As protein: CASSQARDPPLHF.

This clone was counted once. The chain has TRBV6-5 and TRBJ2-3, with D possibly being TRBD2 (6 bases). CDR1 and CDR2 from the germline V gene are MNHEY and SVGAGI. V was cut by 2 bases and J by 2 bases, with 11 bases left in between. This CDR3 comprises 15 residues. CDR3 DNA: TGTGCCAGCAGTTACCGGGCGGGGAACACAGATACGCAGTATTTT. This encodes CASSYRAGNTDTQYF.

In the case of this clone: This CDR3 is also generated by other DNA sequences in the sample. The chain combines TRBV27 with TRBJ1-2; 7 bases map to TRBD1. Per germline, CDR1 MNHEY and CDR2 SMNVEV (reference sequence). The trim removed 2 bases at V and 0 bases at J, leaving 6 bases unmatched. The CDR3 has 16 amino acids. The DNA for the CDR3 is TGTGCCAGCAGTTTAAGGACAGGCGTAACTAACTATGGCTACACCTTC. Residues: CASSLRTGVTNYGYTF.

This clone has only one observation. The chain combines TRBV6-5 with TRBJ2-2; 11 bases agree with TRBD2. Germline V gives CDR1 MNHEY, CDR2 SVGAGI. V lost 2 bases to trimming and J lost 6 bases; unmatched junction nucleotides: 5. This CDR3 spans 16 amino acids. The CDR3 sequence is CASSYQTSGRAGELFF. The DNA for the CDR3 is TGTGCCAGCAGTTACCAAACTAGCGGGAGAGCCGGGGAGCTGTTTTTT.

J is TRBJ2-3 and V is TRBV7-3; D might be TRBD2 (6 bases). The germline V and J ends were trimmed by 3 bases and 3 bases, with 13 bases remaining between them. Germline V lookup: CDR1 SGHTA, CDR2 FQGTGA. The CDR3 loop spans 15 amino acids. CDR3 amino acids: CASSFASDQTDTQYF. The CDR3 nucleotides are TGTGCCAGCAGCTTTGCTAGCGACCAAACAGATACGCAGTATTTT.

The chain employs TRBV6-6 and TRBJ2-1, with 12 bases that match TRBD2. V was clipped by 6 bases and J by 7 bases; unmatched bases: 7. This CDR3 region has 15 residues. In germline, CDR1 is MNHNY, CDR2 SVGAGI (reference sequence). Written as DNA, the CDR3 is TGTGCCAGCAGCTCTAGCGGGGGGGCGGGTAATGAGCAGTTCTTC. Translating it yields CASSSSGGAGNEQFF.